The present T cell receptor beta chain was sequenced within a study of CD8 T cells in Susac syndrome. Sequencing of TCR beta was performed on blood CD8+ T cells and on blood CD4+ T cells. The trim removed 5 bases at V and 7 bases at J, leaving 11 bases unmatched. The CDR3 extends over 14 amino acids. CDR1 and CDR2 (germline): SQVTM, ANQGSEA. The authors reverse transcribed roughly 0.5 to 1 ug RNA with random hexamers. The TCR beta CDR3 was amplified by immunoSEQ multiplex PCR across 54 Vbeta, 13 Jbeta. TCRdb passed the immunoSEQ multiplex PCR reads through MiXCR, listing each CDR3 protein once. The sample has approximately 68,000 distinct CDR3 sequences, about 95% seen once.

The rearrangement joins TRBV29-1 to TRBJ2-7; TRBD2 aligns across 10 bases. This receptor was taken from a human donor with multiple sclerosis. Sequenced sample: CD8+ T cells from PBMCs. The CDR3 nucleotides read TGCAGCGTTTTACTAGCGGGACATTCGAGTGAGCAGTACTTC. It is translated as CSVLLAGHSSEQYF.